This T cell receptor (beta chain) appears in the sequencing data of a study of regulatory T cells in long-lasting Graves disease (dated by TCRdb to about 2021). Study-wide context: Antithyroid drugs had been taken for less than 3 months by newly diagnosed Graves' disease patients. Peripheral blood TCR sequencing and RNA sequencing compared persistent Graves' disease patients with newly diagnosed Graves' disease patients. The study was registered as a clinical trial and conducted in China. A total of some 35 samples underwent TCR sequencing, from about 13 patients with persistent Graves' disease and 20 or so patients with newly diagnosed Graves' disease.

Study-wide conclusions, independent of this receptor: Compared with newly diagnosed patients, patients with persistent Graves' disease had lower TCR Shannon entropy and fewer highly expanded clones, which suggests clonal expansion. TRBV28, TRBJ1-2 and TRBJ2-5 were preferentially used in persistent disease, while TRBV20-1 and TRBJ2-1 were favored in newly diagnosed disease. Sequencing and analysis were limited to the TCR beta chain. The study examined only peripheral blood because the primary lesion, thyroid tissue, could not be accessed. Persistent patients shared more public clonotypes among themselves (around 3,000) than newly diagnosed patients did (more than 850). The authors acknowledged the small sample size as a limitation that may reduce accuracy.

This specimen's time point label, per the study, means: newly diagnosed GD, antithyroid drugs for less than 3 months. RNA was extracted from PBMCs in TRIzol for both TCR sequencing and RNA sequencing. The diagnosis of Graves' disease was made according to American Thyroid Association guidelines. Recruitment of patients was carried out at an endocrinology department in Xi'an, China. Each patient gave approximately 9 milliliters of peripheral blood, collected in an EDTA anticoagulant tube. Ficoll Paque Plus density gradient separation was used to isolate PBMCs, and no further T cell sorting was done. An Agilent 2100 Bioanalyzer and agarose gel were used to assess RNA quality, and a NanoDrop 2000 was used to measure RNA concentration. V is pruned by 5 bases and J by 1 base, leaving 10 bases of the junction without a gene match. From the cysteine up to the phenylalanine, the CDR3 has a length of 17 residues. The read is trimmed to its CDR3 DNA, 51 bases read in frame from base 1. CDR1 and CDR2, looked up from the germline V gene, are SGHVS and FQNEAQ.

The method behind the library was multiplex PCR. Sequencing used an Illumina HiSeq 4000. TCR beta libraries were built with iRepertoire HTBI primers and Arm-PCR amplification of CDR3 regions. Before sequencing, the PCR products underwent gel purification. Per the original workflow: Gene usage analysis of CDR3 amino acid clonotypes relied on the 55 to 80 TRBV and over 13 TRBJ segments identified across samples. COPE and FqMerger were used to merge the filtered high-quality paired reads into contigs. BLAST was used to align contigs to IMGT TRBV, TRBD and TRBJ reference genes, and CDR3 was defined according to IMGT. Highly expanded clones were defined as clonotypes with a frequency above 0.1%. Repertoire diversity was measured by Shannon entropy, and V-J evenness by the Gini coefficient. A clonotype found in more than one individual was treated as public. The public reads were quality trimmed at Q25 with fastp and then assembled into clones with MiXCR by TCRdb, keeping productive beta chains. Each entry merges the rows of one CDR3 protein and shows their most common DNA and genes. The V and J calls were not made by the authors but by TCRdb's processing. Counted in this sample were roughly 440,000 distinct CDR3 sequences; roughly 15% of them appeared once. Of the sample, about 23% is held by the ten largest clones.

This clonotype was recorded at least ten times. Its antigen target is currently unknown. No much larger clonotype is one base removed from it; base qualities were not supplied. These data also featured in a second study, about T cells in Graves' hyperthyroidism and ophthalmopathy. According to the second study: Stable Graves' hyperthyroidism was defined as the absence of progression to ophthalmopathy over 18 months of follow-up. Hyperthyroidism patients were newly diagnosed, with disease duration under 2 months, and aged 18 to 65 years. The study excluded patients with uncontrolled infections, other autoimmune diseases, pregnancy or lactation. Diagnoses were established on the basis of clinical symptoms, serum thyroxine and TRAb, thyroid ultrasound, and orbital computed tomography. The TCR CDR3 was subjected to a first round of RT-PCR using the HTBI primer set and the Qiagen OneStep RT-PCR kit. Most expanded thyroid clonotypes (frequency above 0.001) were also detected in blood, suggesting blood repertoires may reflect thyroid immune responses. Ophthalmopathy was separated from stable hyperthyroidism by a 13 V-J signature model, with around 90% sensitivity and approximately 81% specificity obtained in cross-validation and 80%/75% obtained in testing. During validation, the model predicted progression to ophthalmopathy a median of around 6 months ahead of onset, with almost 71% sensitivity and 72.22% specificity. TCR V-J signatures able to tell the groups apart were searched for in a discovery cohort of 90 to 100 patients, of whom roughly 42 had Graves' ophthalmopathy and around 57 had stable Graves' hyperthyroidism. An independent validation cohort of 18 to 20 hyperthyroidism patients and roughly 16 patients who later progressed to ophthalmopathy tested prospective prediction of ophthalmopathy. For training and testing, the 95 to 100 patients in the discovery cohort were randomly divided in a 7:3 ratio. Thyroid tissue and blood T-cell repertoires from six Graves' hyperthyroidism patients were also compared in the study. After sampling, hyperthyroidism patients received methimazole starting at 30 mg daily, and ophthalmopathy patients received high-dose intravenous methylprednisolone. A second multiplex PCR round built the libraries, followed by size selection and purification. Paired-end sequencing of the libraries was performed with 100 bp reads on an Illumina HiSeq2000. SOAPnuke was used to process the raw data, removing reads that contained adapters or uncalled bases, had a mean Phred below 15, or lacked an exact match to the constant primer or identifier. High-quality paired reads were merged using COPE v1.2.5, and each unique nucleotide sequence was defined as a clonotype. Clonotypes were aligned to IMGT TRBV, TRBD and TRBJ reference segments using MiTCR v1.1. Analysis was restricted to V-J combinations with a frequency above 0.0001, which covered 99.2% of repertoires. A TCS score was defined as the ratio between F50 (clonal expansion) and ExV (chaos), using BLOSUM62-based TCRdist between CDR3 peptides within each V-J. Welch's t-statistics and random forest reduced roughly 540 V-J features to some 14, which were used in a naive Bayes classifier (R e1071). No statistical method was used to set the sample size in advance, and investigators knew the group allocation. TCR Vbeta CDR3 sequencing of 130 to 150 peripheral blood samples (43 ophthalmopathy, about 80 hyperthyroidism and 17 progressor patients) is reported in the paper.

This receptor was identified in a woman under 30 with Graves disease. Donor details come from another sample of the same person, matched by shared clones. The specimen was peripheral blood mononuclear cells (PBMCs), collected at new diagnosis, from a patient treated with antithyroid drugs. The chain is assembled from TRBV7-8 and TRBJ2-5; TRBD2 matches 10 bases in the middle. The CDR3 region has the sequence CASSLWASGSTQETQYF. At the DNA level, the sequence is TGTGCCAGCAGCCTCTGGGCTAGCGGGAGTACCCAAGAGACCCAGTACTTC.